This is a list of T cell receptor beta chains from one sample in a study of blood T cell repertoires in COVID-19. The data were produced by immunoSEQ multiplex PCR, yet TCRdb's version contains in-frame clones alone and is incomplete. The sample comprises around 250,000 clones, around 87% of which are singletons, and approximately 1.6% rests with the top ten. Material for sequencing was PBMCs or T cells enriched from blood (not recorded which). The receptors shown here come from a woman between 50 and 59 years old who had recovered from COVID-19. CDR3s include the opening cysteine and the closing phenylalanine or tryptophan. D genes are given only for firm matches. The listing skips clone size in some rows; elsewhere it reads once, few, many or a size class.

J,V,D,size,DNA,CDR3
TRBJ2-1,TRBV29-1,-,few,TGCAGCTTCGGACTGTACAATGAGCAGTTCTTC,CSFGLYNEQFF
TRBJ2-2,TRBV6-5,-,-,TGTGCCAGCAGGGGGGACAAAGACACCGGGGAGCTGTTTTTT,CASRGDKDTGELFF
TRBJ1-2,TRBV10-1,-,-,TGCGCCAGCTCATCGGAGAAGAGCTATGGCTACACCTTC,CASSSEKSYGYTF
TRBJ1-5,TRBV5-4,TRBD1,-,TGTGCCAGCAGCTTGGATGGGACAGGACGTCAGCCCCAGCATTTT,CASSLDGTGRQPQHF
TRBJ1-4,TRBV11-2,-,few,TGTGCCAGCAGCTTGGGAGTAAGCGGCGCAACTAATGAAAAACTGTTTTTT,CASSLGVSGATNEKLFF
TRBJ2-6,TRBV7-9,-,once,TGTGCCAGCAGCTTAGTAGCTGGGGCCAACGTCCTGACTTTC,CASSLVAGANVLTF
TRBJ2-5,TRBV2,-,-,TGTGCCAGCAGTGATTCAGCGGGAGAGACCCAGTACTTC,CASSDSAGETQYF
TRBJ2-6,TRBV3-1/TRBV3-2,-,-,TGTGCCAGCAGATTACAACAGGTGACTGGGGCCAACGTCCTGACTTTC,CASRLQQVTGANVLTF
TRBJ1-1,TRBV11-2,-,-,TGTGCCAGCAGCTTAGATCCGACATTGGGCCGGACTGAAGCTTTCTTT,CASSLDPTLGRTEAFF
TRBJ2-2,TRBV29-1,TRBD2,-,TGCAGCGTTGAACTCGGGAGGGCTGGCGGGGAGCTGTTTTTT,CSVELGRAGGELFF
TRBJ2-2,TRBV2,-,-,TGTGCCAGCAAAGAGGGCAACACCGGGGAGCTGTTTTTT,CASKEGNTGELFF
TRBJ2-3,TRBV7-9,-,-,TGTGCCAGCAGCCCAAAAACCGGACAGAGTAGCACAGATACGCAGTATTTT,CASSPKTGQSSTDTQYF
TRBJ1-5,TRBV3-1/TRBV3-2,TRBD1,-,TGTGCCAGCAGCCATTCCGGGACAGGGAGTTTAATAGATCAGCCCCAGCATTTT,CASSHSGTGSLIDQPQHF
TRBJ2-1,TRBV29-1,TRBD2,few,TGCAGCGTTGAAGATTCTACTAGCGGGTACGTAGGTGAGCAGTTCTTC,CSVEDSTSGYVGEQFF
TRBJ1-1,TRBV5-8,TRBD1,once,TGTGCCAGCAGCTTCCAGACAGGGAGAGCTTTCTTT,CASSFQTGRAFF
TRBJ2-7,TRBV5-1,-,-,TGCGCCAGCAGCTCCATGACTCCGATAGACGAGCAGTACTTC,CASSSMTPIDEQYF
TRBJ2-7,TRBV5-1,-,few,TGCGCCAGCAGCTTGGGCGGGGCCCCCACCTACGAGCAGTACTTC,CASSLGGAPTYEQYF
TRBJ2-2,TRBV3-1/TRBV3-2,TRBD2,-,TGTGCCAGCAGCCAAGCGACAGCCCGGACTAGCGGGAGTGCCGGGGAGCTGTTTTTT,CASSQATARTSGSAGELFF
TRBJ2-3,TRBV7-9,-,-,TGTAGGTCAGAGGAGGGGTGGACAGATACGCAGTATTTT,CRSEEGWTDTQYF
TRBJ2-1,TRBV21-1,-,-,TGTGCCAGCAGCCTTACTAGCGGGAGTTGTACCTACAATGAGCAGTTCTTC,CASSLTSGSCTYNEQFF
TRBJ2-7,TRBV28,-,-,TGTGCCAGCAGTCTCAAACAGGGACGCGAGCAGTACTTC,CASSLKQGREQYF
TRBJ2-5,TRBV18,TRBD2,-,TGTGCCAGCTCACCCAAAAATGGACTAGCAGAGACCCAGTACTTC,CASSPKNGLAETQYF
TRBJ2-2,TRBV18,TRBD2,-,TGTGCCAGCTCACCTTGGAGTGGACTAGCGGGGACACCAGTGGCCGGGGAGCTGTTTTTT,CASSPWSGLAGTPVAGELFF
TRBJ2-2,TRBV5-1,-,-,TGCGCCAGCAACCCCAGGGTCAACACCGGGGAGCTGTTTTTT,CASNPRVNTGELFF
TRBJ2-1,TRBV7-9,TRBD1,-,TGTGCCAGCAGTCAACCTCTACAGGGGTATGAGCAGTTCTTC,CASSQPLQGYEQFF
TRBJ1-5,TRBV19,-,-,TGTGCCAGTCGGACAGTGGCTTATAGCAATCAGCCCCAGCATTTT,CASRTVAYSNQPQHF
TRBJ2-5,TRBV19,TRBD2,few,TGTGCCAGTCGGACTAGCGGGACAGAGACCCAGTACTTC,CASRTSGTETQYF
TRBJ2-5,TRBV24-1,-,once,TGTGCCACCAGTGAAGGGGGGGTTGAGACCCAGTACTTC,CATSEGGVETQYF
TRBJ2-1,TRBV27,-,-,TGTGCCAGCAGTTTGGGGGCGGACTCTTACAATGAGCAGTTCTTC,CASSLGADSYNEQFF
TRBJ1-2,TRBV5-5,TRBD1,-,TGTGCCAGCAGCTTGCCTGGACAGGTCTATGGCTACACCTTC,CASSLPGQVYGYTF
TRBJ1-1,TRBV7-8,-,-,TGTGCCAGCAGCTTAAGGCTAGGCACTGAAGCTTTCTTT,CASSLRLGTEAFF
TRBJ1-3,TRBV4-3,TRBD1,-,TGCGCCAGCAGCCAAGGGGGACAGGGGGCGGGAAACACCATATATTTT,CASSQGGQGAGNTIYF
TRBJ1-2,TRBV6-2/TRBV6-3,-,-,TGTGCCAGCAGTCGACAGGAAGGCTATGGCTACACCTTC,CASSRQEGYGYTF
TRBJ2-7,TRBV27,-,few,TGTGCCAGCAGTCAAAACCCTTCCGGGACCTACGAGCAGTACTTC,CASSQNPSGTYEQYF
TRBJ1-4,TRBV4-2,-,-,TGTGCCAGCAGCCAAGAGCGCAGGGATAATGAAAAACTGTTTTTT,CASSQERRDNEKLFF
TRBJ2-3,TRBV11-3,TRBD1,-,TGTGCCAGCAGCCCGGGACAGGGGACAGCAGATACGCAGTATTTT,CASSPGQGTADTQYF
TRBJ2-1,TRBV28,TRBD1,-,TGTGCCAGCAGTGAGGACAGGGGGACCTACAATGAGCAGTTCTTC,CASSEDRGTYNEQFF
TRBJ2-7,TRBV7-2,TRBD2,-,TGTGCCAGCAGCTTCACCGGGACTAACTCCTACGAGCAGTACTTC,CASSFTGTNSYEQYF
TRBJ1-2,TRBV2,-,-,TGTGCCAGCAGGGAAGCGGGGGCAGCTACTTGGGGCTACACCTTC,CASREAGAATWGYTF
TRBJ2-7,TRBV28,TRBD1,-,TGTGCCAGCAGCTCGGGACAGGGAATTTACGAGCAGTACTTC,CASSSGQGIYEQYF
TRBJ2-7,TRBV19,TRBD2,-,TGTGCCAGCAAAAGACTAGCGGGAGGGTCCTACGAGCAGTACTTC,CASKRLAGGSYEQYF
TRBJ2-1,TRBV9,-,-,TGTGCCAGCAGCCCCCGGACTACGAATGAGCAGTTCTTC,CASSPRTTNEQFF
TRBJ1-2,TRBV19,-,-,TGTGCCAGTAGGTGGGAGTACAGAAGTGGTGGCTACACCTTC,CASRWEYRSGGYTF
TRBJ2-2,TRBV30,-,few,TGTGCCTGGAGTGTACCAGGGGCAGACACCGGGGAGCTGTTTTTT,CAWSVPGADTGELFF
TRBJ2-3,TRBV28,TRBD1,-,TGTGCCAGCAGTACCCTCAGGGGACAGTATTCTAGCACAGATACGCAGTATTTT,CASSTLRGQYSSTDTQYF
TRBJ1-2,TRBV7-9,-,-,TGTGCCAGCAGCTTAGGGGGGGACTATGGCTACACCTTC,CASSLGGDYGYTF